This TCR beta chain was captured by sequencing in a study of beta chain features in type 1 diabetes. Study-wide results and limits: Within each of all four CD4+ subsets, Type 1 diabetes patients had TCRB CDR3s that were moderately but significantly shorter. The naive, central memory and Treg TCRB repertoires showed an apparent similarity that was greater among patients than among healthy donors. It was possible that PCR favored shorter templates, equally so in patients and controls. The cDNA sequencing approach could over-represent high-TCR-expressing cells.

This clone was recorded once. What it binds is unknown. Trimming pared 5 bases from V and 5 bases from J, leaving 15 bases between. The CDR3 runs to 14 residues. Germline V lookup: CDR1 LNHDA, CDR2 SQIVND (reference sequence). The sequenced template was cDNA made from the entire isolated RNA. Stem cell-like memory T cell samples came in at an average of about 1.1 million reads. TCRdb's copy holds only in-frame clones and misses some; the assay was immunoSEQ multiplex PCR. This sample has approximately 15,000 clones; around 69% occur once, and the top ten carry 0.25% to 0.4%. The V gene is TRBV19, the J gene TRBJ2-5; maybe TRBD2 (5 bases). This receptor was obtained from a woman aged 18-29 years with type 1 diabetes. Sequencing used stem cell memory CD4+ T cells from blood. Here the CDR3 reads CASSPLGEWETQYF. CDR3 coding DNA: TGTGCCAGTAGTCCCCTCGGGGAGTGGGAGACCCAGTACTTC.